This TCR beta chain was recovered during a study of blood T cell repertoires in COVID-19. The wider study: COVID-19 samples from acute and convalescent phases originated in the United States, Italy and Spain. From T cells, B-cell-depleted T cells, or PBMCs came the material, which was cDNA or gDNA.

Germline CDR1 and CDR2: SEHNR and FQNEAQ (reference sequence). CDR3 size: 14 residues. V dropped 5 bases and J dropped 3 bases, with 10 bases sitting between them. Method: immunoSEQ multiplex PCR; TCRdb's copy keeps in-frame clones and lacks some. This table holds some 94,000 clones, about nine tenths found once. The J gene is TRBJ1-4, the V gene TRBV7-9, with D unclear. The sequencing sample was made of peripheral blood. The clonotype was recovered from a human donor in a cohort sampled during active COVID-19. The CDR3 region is CASSPVVSNEKLFF. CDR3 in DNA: TGTGCCAGCAGCCCGGTGGTTTCTAATGAAAAACTGTTTTTT.